This TCR beta chain appears in the sequencing data of a study of blood T cell repertoires in COVID-19. At the level of the study: From T cells, B-cell-depleted T cells, or PBMCs came the material, which was cDNA or gDNA.

The CDR3 sequence is 13 residues long. V shed 8 bases and J shed 1 base, with 11 bases lying between them. CDR1 and CDR2 from the germline V gene are ENHRY and SYGVKD. Categorization into cohorts depended on clinical history that participants reported. Clones were sequenced by immunoSEQ multiplex PCR, and TCRdb holds only the in-frame ones, with some missing. The sample lists hundreds of thousands of clones, about 90% seen once, with over 0.85% in the top ten. What was sequenced was PBMCs or T cells enriched from blood (not recorded which). The genes are TRBV10-3 and TRBJ1-1; D is possibly TRBD1 (5 bases). This receptor was identified in a man aged 50 to 60 who had been exposed to COVID-19. CDR3 amino acids: CAIGGTGNTEAFF. CDR3 nucleotides: TGTGCCATCGGGGGGACTGGGAACACTGAAGCTTTCTTT.